A single TCR beta chain is shown here with its context. Its antigen remains unknown. Looked up from germline, CDR1 is MGHDK and CDR2 is SYGVNS. Trimming removed 5 bases from V and 8 bases from J; junction bases left unmatched: 7. This CDR3 has 13 amino acids. The study ran its PCR with 60 Vbeta and 13 Jbeta primers. In the original workflow: Later analysis identified tens of millions of unique TCR beta chains, 9 million to 13 million shared. The protocol was immunoSEQ multiplex PCR, while the TCRdb copy is restricted to in-frame clones and leaves out a portion. V and J calls and clone size are given by that table; D and trimming were obtained from the DNA. This table has 150,000 to 160,000 clones, under 80% appearing once. The sample is drawn from a study of cytomegalovirus exposure and HLA in healthy donors. Study outcomes and limitations: It has been reported that TCR beta sequences accurately predicted the HLA-A and HLA-B alleles of most subjects.

The sample comprised PBMCs. The TCR comes from a man in his thirties or forties in good health and CMV-seronegative. The chain couples TRBV25-1 to TRBJ1-2; 8 bases are a match to TRBD1. The CDR3 sequence is CASSPDRGGGYTF. DNA for the CDR3: TGTGCCAGCAGTCCCGACAGGGGTGGAGGCTACACCTTC.